This TCR beta chain was sequenced during a study of blood T cell repertoires in COVID-19. Per germline, CDR1 SGHTA and CDR2 FQGNSA. This CDR3 has 14 amino acids. This clone was seen only once. Mismatch with germline at one junction end may stem from a read error. Participants were aged about 18 to 100 years from about two dozen US areas. Allocation to cohorts depended on clinical history reported by the participants. Either two negative PCRs, clearance, or symptom resolution qualified Cohort 3 donors as recovered. TCRdb's copy holds only in-frame clones and misses some; the assay was immunoSEQ multiplex PCR. The sample yields approximately 480,000 clones, about 90% seen once.

The sample taken for sequencing was PBMCs or T cells enriched from blood (not recorded which). This chain links TRBV7-2 with TRBJ1-2; maybe TRBD1 (6 bases). The sequence was collected from a woman aged 18-35 years who had recovered from COVID-19. This chain's CDR3 is CASSLGTANYGYTF. The CDR3 bases are TGTGCCAGCAGCTTAGGGACAGCTAATTATGGCTACACCTTC.